The 26 T cell receptor beta chains in this list originate from one sample, sequenced in a study of shared clonotypes between healthy human individuals. Data came from immunoSEQ multiplex PCR; TCRdb stores just in-frame clones and leaves some out. The sample has about half a million clones, roughly three quarters seen once. Sequences were obtained from PBMCs. The origin of the receptors is a woman aged 40 to 50 in good health. Some clones in this sample may be carry-over from other donors' samples.

J is TRBJ2-7 and V is TRBV10-1; TRBD2 matches at 8 bases. This CDR3 has 18 amino acids. CDR1 and CDR2 (germline): WNHNN, SYGVQD (reference sequence). V lost 0 bases to trimming and J lost 4 bases; unmatched junction nucleotides: 14. DNA for the CDR3: TGCGCCAGCAGTGAGTCGAGGTCGGCTAGCGGGCTCTGGTACGAGCAGTACTTC. Amino acids: CASSESRSASGLWYEQYF.

The chain couples TRBV30 to TRBJ1-4; 11 bases are shared with TRBD1. The V gene's germline CDR1 is GTSNPN and CDR2 SVGIG (reference sequence). This CDR3 has 14 residues. After removal of 7 bases from V and 4 bases from J, the junction contained 5 bases not matched to a gene. CDR3 nucleotide sequence: TGTGCCTACGGACAGGGGGCGGGTAATGAAAAACTGTTTTTT. It translates to CAYGQGAGNEKLFF.

This clone turned up a few times. The V and J genes are TRBV7-6 and TRBJ1-5; D remains ambiguous. V gave up 2 bases and J gave up 5 bases, with 7 bases separating them. CDR3 size: 13 residues. Germline-derived CDR1 and CDR2 are SGHVS and FNYEAQ. The CDR3 loop is CASSLSVYQPQHF. CDR3 bases: TGTGCCAGCAGCTTATCGGTCTATCAGCCCCAGCATTTT.

This chain links TRBV14 with TRBJ2-1; no firm D call. The germline V gene encodes CDR1 SGHDN and CDR2 FVKESK. Trimming took off 6 bases at V and 4 bases at J, with 7 bases between the two ends. CDR3 length: 12 amino acids. CDR3 nucleotide sequence: TGTGCCAGCAGGGGCGAGTACAATGAGCAGTTCTTC. Translation: CASRGEYNEQFF. Full variable domain (outside the CDR3, taken from reference TRBV14 and TRBJ2-1): EAGVTQFPSHSVIEKGQTVTLRCDPISGHDNLYWYRRVMGKEIKFLLHFVKESKQDESGMPNNRFLAERTGGTYSTLKVQPAELEDSGVYFCASRGEYNEQFFGPGTRLTVL.

This chain connects TRBV10-3 to TRBJ2-3; the match to TRBD2 covers 8 bases. J gave up 5 bases and V 4 bases, and 8 bases lay outside the gene matches. Germline CDR1 ENHRY, CDR2 SYGVKD. This CDR3 has 15 amino acids. The CDR3 region has the DNA TGTGCCATCAGTGTACCGGGAGGGATGCAAGATACGCAGTATTTT. Translating gives CAISVPGGMQDTQYF.

The chain recombines TRBV28 with TRBJ2-3; possible D gene TRBD2, 5 bases. CDR3 length: 15 residues. V was shortened by 2 bases and J by 1 base, with 10 bases between the two germline ends. Germline CDR1 and CDR2: MDHEN and SYDVKM. CDR3 loop: CASSLGRLRTDTQYF. The DNA for the CDR3 is TGTGCCAGCAGTTTAGGGCGACTACGCACAGATACGCAGTATTTT. The full variable domain, in which reference TRBV28 and TRBJ2-3 provide the parts outside the CDR3, is DVKVTQSSRYLVKRTGEKVFLECVQDMDHENMFWYRQDPGLGLRLIYFSYDVKMKEKGDIPEGYSVSREKKERFSLILESASTNQTSMYLCASSLGRLRTDTQYFGPGTRLTVL.

This clone turned up a few times. The genes are TRBV5-5 and TRBJ1-5; tentative D call: TRBD1 (5 bases). The CDR3 is made up of 13 amino acids. Germline V gene data show CDR1 as SGHKS and CDR2 as YYEKEE (reference sequence). The V gene lost 4 bases and the J gene lost 3 bases, with 8 bases spanning the gap. In nucleotides, the CDR3 is TGTGCCAGCAGCCCGGGGGTCAATCAGCCCCAGCATTTT. Translating gives CASSPGVNQPQHF.

The rearrangement links TRBV5-4 to TRBJ2-7; 9 nucleotides agree with TRBD1. The CDR3 extends over 16 amino acids. V lost 2 bases, J lost 0 bases, and 6 bases stayed unmatched. Germline CDR1 SGHNT, CDR2 YYREEE (reference sequence). CDR3 residues: CASSFKQGAGSYEQYF. The CDR3 bases are TGTGCCAGCAGCTTTAAACAGGGGGCCGGCTCCTACGAGCAGTACTTC.

The V gene is TRBV27, the J gene TRBJ2-7; TRBD2 might be the D (6 bases). Trimming cost V 5 bases and J 8 bases, with 25 bases left between them. From germline, CDR1 is MNHEY and CDR2 SMNVEV (reference sequence). The CDR3 extends over 16 amino acids. The CDR3 sequence: CASSLNAPGLRLKQYF. The DNA of the CDR3 is TGTGCCAGCAGTCTTAACGCCCCGGGACTCCGGTTGAAGCAGTACTTC.

The CDR3 loop reads CASSWASGTSTDTQYF. The CDR3 DNA sequence: TGTGCCAGCAGTTGGGCTAGCGGGACTAGCACAGATACGCAGTATTTT. The rearrangement uses TRBV28 and TRBJ2-3, with 9 bases fitting TRBD2. Germline-derived CDR1 and CDR2 are MDHEN and SYDVKM. This CDR3 contains 16 residues. J was trimmed by 0 bases and V by 4 bases; bases with no gene match: 5.

This clone has just a few counts. The rearrangement uses TRBV30 and TRBJ1-1, with D uncertain. CDR3 length: 14 amino acids. V was cut by 2 bases and J by 1 base, with 11 bases left in between. Germline values: CDR1 GTSNPN, CDR2 SVGIG (reference sequence). CDR3 DNA: TGTGCCTGGAGTTTCCTACTCACGAACACTGAAGCTTTCTTT. Residues: CAWSFLLTNTEAFF. Based on the CDR3 plus reference TRBV30 and TRBJ1-1, the full variable domain is SQTIHQWPATLVQPVGSPLSLECTVEGTSNPNLYWYRQAAGRGLQLLFYSVGIGQISSEVPQNLSASRPQDRQFILSSKKLLLSDSGFYLCAWSFLLTNTEAFFGQGTRLTVV.

Points on this clone: The sample carries other DNA sequences with the same CDR3. The CDR3 DNA follows: TGTGCCTGGGGGACAGGATATGGCTACACCTTC. Translation: CAWGTGYGYTF. The chain combines TRBV30 with TRBJ1-2, with 8 bases matching TRBD1. This CDR3 has 11 residues. Germline-derived CDR1 and CDR2 are GTSNPN and SVGIG (reference sequence). After removal of 5 bases from V and 5 bases from J, the junction contained 1 base not matched to a gene.

This clone was seen a handful of times. This chain connects TRBV5-1 to TRBJ2-3, with TRBD2 matching over 10 bases. V lost 2 bases, J lost 6 bases, and 3 bases stayed unmatched. Germline V gene data show CDR1 as SGHRS and CDR2 as YFSETQ. The CDR3 is 14 residues long. In DNA form, the CDR3 reads TGCGCCAGCAGCTTTCTAGCGGGAGAGGATACGCAGTATTTT. Amino acids: CASSFLAGEDTQYF.

The chain couples TRBV5-1 to TRBJ2-2; 11 nucleotides agree with TRBD2. Germline V gene lookup returns CDR1 SGHRS and CDR2 YFSETQ. V gave up 0 bases and J gave up 6 bases; unmatched junction bases: 1. The CDR3 runs to 15 residues. The CDR3, as DNA: TGCGCCAGCAGCTTGGCGGGACTAGCGGCCGGGGAGCTGTTTTTT. Translated, it gives CASSLAGLAAGELFF. Based on the CDR3 plus reference TRBV5-1 and TRBJ2-2, the full variable domain is KAGVTQTPRYLIKTRGQQVTLSCSPISGHRSVSWYQQTPGQGLQFLFEYFSETQRNKGNFPGRFSGRQFSNSRSEMNVSTLELGDSALYLCASSLAGLAAGELFFGEGSRLTVL.

This chain joins TRBV4-3 and TRBJ2-5, with TRBD2 matching over 11 bases. The length of the CDR3 is 17 residues. The ends lost 1 base at V and 1 base at J; junction bases unmatched: 5. Germline V gene data show CDR1 as LGHNA and CDR2 as YSLEER. The CDR3 DNA reads as TGCGCCAGCAGCCAAGGACCTGGGACTAGCGGCCAAGAGACCCAGTACTTC. Its protein product is CASSQGPGTSGQETQYF.

The rearrangement links TRBV2 to TRBJ2-7, with D tentatively TRBD1 (6 bases). CDR3 length: 14 amino acids. The germline V gene encodes CDR1 SNHLY and CDR2 FYNNEI. Trimming left V 5 bases short and J 3 bases short, with 14 bases between. CDR3 region: CASSSWDNYYEQYF. CDR3 coding DNA: TGTGCCAGCAGTTCCTGGGACAATTACTACGAGCAGTACTTC.

J is TRBJ2-1 and V is TRBV5-4; TRBD2 might be the D (5 bases). Germline V gene data show CDR1 as SGHNT and CDR2 as YYREEE (reference sequence). Trimming stripped 0 bases from V and 0 bases from J, with 10 bases between. The CDR3 sequence is 16 residues long. CDR3 sequence: CASSLGGPPSYNEQFF. Here the CDR3 DNA reads TGTGCCAGCAGCTTGGGCGGGCCTCCCTCCTACAATGAGCAGTTCTTC. The complete variable domain, with remaining parts taken from reference TRBV5-4 and TRBJ2-1, reads ETGVTQSPTHLIKTRGQQVTLRCSSQSGHNTVSWYQQALGQGPQFIFQYYREEENGRGNFPPRFSGLQFPNYSSELNVNALELDDSALYLCASSLGGPPSYNEQFFGPGTRLTVL.

CDR3 coding DNA: TGCAGCGTCTACACTTATAGCACAGATACGCAGTATTTT. It yields the protein CSVYTYSTDTQYF. The genes are TRBV29-1 and TRBJ2-3; D not resolved. CDR3 length equals 13 residues. Germline V lookup: CDR1 SQVTM, CDR2 ANQGSEA. Deletions cut 6 bases from V and 0 bases from J, with 10 bases between.

V usage is TRBV9 and J usage is TRBJ1-2; 8 bases are a match to TRBD1. V lost 0 bases and J lost 3; bases outside the gene matches: 13. The CDR3 consists of 18 residues. Germline lookup yields CDR1 SGDLS and CDR2 YYNGEE. DNA of the CDR3: TGTGCCAGCAGCGTAGTAGACCTCCCAGGGGGCGCATACTATGGCTACACCTTC. Translated: CASSVVDLPGGAYYGYTF.

The J gene is TRBJ2-5, the V gene TRBV6-5; TRBD1 is a possible D gene (6 bases). Germline values: CDR1 MNHEY, CDR2 SVGAGI. V was cut by 10 bases and J by 2 bases, with 11 bases left in between. This CDR3 region has 12 residues. CDR3: CATRQAQETQYF. CDR3 DNA: TGTGCCACCAGACAGGCTCAAGAGACCCAGTACTTC.

The chain uses TRBV27 and TRBJ1-2, with a weak D call TRBD1 (5 bases). Looked up from germline, CDR1 is MNHEY and CDR2 is SMNVEV (reference sequence). The CDR3 loop spans 13 amino acids. V was cut by 2 bases and J by 5 bases, with 9 bases left in between. The CDR3 coding sequence is TGTGCCAGCAGTTTAGTGGGGGATTATGGCTACACCTTC. This translates into CASSLVGDYGYTF.

As to this clone: A far larger clone lies a single base away; this is likely a read error. The chain couples TRBV6-6 to TRBJ1-1; possible D gene TRBD1, 6 bases. CDR1 is MNHNY, CDR2 SVGAGI, per germline (reference sequence). This CDR3 is built from 14 residues. The chain's CDR3 is CASSSFTGSTEALF. The CDR3 DNA reads TGTGCCAGCAGTTCCTTCACAGGGAGCACTGAAGCTCTCTTT.

The chain joins TRBV9 to TRBJ2-1, with 7 bases that match TRBD2. The CDR3 totals 14 residues. Trimming took 4 bases from V and 5 from J; bases not matched to a gene: 6. CDR1 is SGDLS, CDR2 YYNGEE, per germline. Here the CDR3 reads CASSITSANNEQFF. The CDR3 bases are TGTGCCAGCAGCATTACTAGCGCCAACAATGAGCAGTTCTTC.

The CDR3 sequence: CASRHPSYNEQFF. The CDR3 nucleotides read TGTGCCAGCAGGCACCCCTCCTACAATGAGCAGTTCTTC. The rearrangement joins TRBV7-9 to TRBJ2-1, with D unclear. This CDR3 has 13 amino acids. Trimming shortened V by 6 bases and J by 0 bases, and 6 bases separated the two germline ends. Germline V gene lookup returns CDR1 SEHNR and CDR2 FQNEAQ (reference sequence).

This clone was recorded a few times. The chain is built from TRBV29-1 and TRBJ2-3, with TRBD2 matching 10 bases. The germline CDR1 and CDR2 sequences are SQVTM and ANQGSEA. CDR3 length: 14 amino acids. V was pared by 4 bases and J by 4 bases, with 5 bases of the junction left unmatched. CDR3 residues: CSVASGRSADTQYF. The DNA for the CDR3 is TGCAGCGTTGCTAGCGGGAGAAGTGCAGATACGCAGTATTTT.

This clone is a singleton in its sample. V gene TRBV7-3 combines with J gene TRBJ2-1; TRBD1 matches 8 bases. V dropped 2 bases and J dropped 6; count of bases not matched to a gene: 0. This CDR3 spans 13 amino acids. CDR1 is SGHTA, CDR2 FQGTGA, per germline. The CDR3 DNA reads TGTGCCAGCAGCTTACAGGGGGCCAATGAGCAGTTCTTC. Encoded protein: CASSLQGANEQFF.